This TCR beta chain was observed in a study of T cell responses to AZD1222 COVID-19 vaccine. Whole-study context: Second-dose groups at about 4 or about 12 weeks were pooled. The study's findings and limits: White British people made up most donors, females outnumbered males, and clonal diversity was possibly underestimated. Two AZD1222 administrations were followed by greater Spike-specific TCR breadth and depth. As reported, nearly half of all spike-specific TCRs target variant regions that are unmutated.

The table came from immunoSEQ multiplex PCR; TCRdb's copy has only in-frame clones and leaves some out. In the table there are 75,000 to 100,000 clones, 80% to 90% of which are singletons. The CDR3 covers 14 residues. The germline CDR1 and CDR2 sequences are GTSNPN and SVGIG (reference sequence). Trimming removed 2 bases at V and 1 base at J, with 12 bases between. A remark on this clone: The antigen is not known. The same CDR3 also results from other DNA sequences found in this sample.

This chain connects TRBV30 to TRBJ2-7; D not certain. The TCR comes from an adult in good health. The specimen was peripheral blood, collected on day 0 of AZD1222 vaccination. CDR3 amino acids: CAWSPGTVSYEQYF. DNA of the CDR3: TGTGCCTGGAGTCCCGGCACAGTGTCCTACGAGCAGTACTTC.